The rows below give T cell receptor beta chains drawn from one sample of a study of blood T cell repertoires in COVID-19. Repertoires were generated with immunoSEQ multiplex PCR, while TCRdb's copy carries only in-frame clones and drops some. The table lists tens of thousands of clones, approximately 90% of them singletons. The sequenced sample consisted of peripheral blood. These TCRs come from a human donor with active COVID-19. The donor label of this sample is uncertain. CDR3s include the opening cysteine and the closing phenylalanine or tryptophan. Each record gives: V gene, J gene, clone size, D gene, CDR3 protein, CDR3 DNA. The D gene is left open where the match is weak. A clone size is listed for some rows: how often the clone was seen (once, few, many), or a class if it is expanded.

TRBV10-3	TRBJ2-3	NA	NA	CATGASDSTDTQYF	TGTGCCACCGGGGCTAGCGACAGCACAGATACGCAGTATTTT
TRBV25-1	TRBJ2-3	NA	TRBD2	CASRPGTSEVSDTQYF	TGTGCCAGCAGGCCTGGGACTAGCGAAGTCTCAGATACGCAGTATTTT
TRBV7-6	TRBJ2-5	NA	TRBD2	CASSLFALGGAGETQYF	TGTGCCAGCAGCTTATTCGCCCTCGGGGGGGCAGGGGAGACCCAGTACTTC
TRBV6-5	TRBJ1-1	NA	NA	CASSRQVFNTEAFF	TGTGCCAGCAGCCGACAGGTTTTTAACACTGAAGCTTTCTTT
TRBV18	TRBJ1-5	NA	TRBD1	CASSLGQGQANQPQHF	TGTGCCAGCTCGCTCGGACAGGGACAGGCCAATCAGCCCCAGCATTTT
TRBV3-1/TRBV3-2	TRBJ1-1	NA	TRBD1	CASSQYRGSTEAFF	TGTGCCAGCAGCCAATACAGGGGGTCCACTGAAGCTTTCTTT
TRBV4-3	TRBJ2-7	NA	NA	CASSQDDAGRGYEQYF	TGCGCCAGCAGCCAAGACGACGCGGGACGAGGTTACGAGCAGTACTTC
TRBV30	TRBJ1-5	NA	NA	CAWSPWGESNQPQHF	TGTGCCTGGAGCCCTTGGGGGGAGAGCAATCAGCCCCAGCATTTT
TRBV24-1	TRBJ2-3	NA	TRBD2	CATSDGSGRATDTQYF	TGTGCCACCAGTGATGGTAGCGGGAGAGCAACAGATACGCAGTATTTT
TRBV13	TRBJ1-1	NA	NA	CASSFALGGARTEAFF	TGTGCCAGCAGCTTTGCCCTAGGGGGGGCGAGGACTGAAGCTTTCTTT
TRBV2	TRBJ2-3	once	NA	CASSETRVSDTQYF	TGTGCCAGCAGTGAAACCAGGGTATCAGATACGCAGTATTTT
TRBV6-2/TRBV6-3	TRBJ2-4	NA	NA	CASSPISWTLFSQYF	TGTGCCAGCAGTCCGATATCGTGGACTTTGTTTAGCCAGTACTTC
TRBV3-1/TRBV3-2	TRBJ2-3	NA	NA	CASSQDRQGGTHTDTQYF	TGTGCCAGCAGCCAAGATAGGCAGGGAGGTACACACACAGATACGCAGTATTTT
TRBV10-2	TRBJ2-2	many	TRBD2	CASGLENTGELFF	TGCGCCAGTGGACTAGAGAACACCGGGGAGCTGTTTTTT
TRBV30	TRBJ1-3	NA	NA	CARVRKSGNTIYF	TGTGCCCGAGTTAGAAAGTCTGGAAACACCATATATTTT
TRBV6-6	TRBJ2-6	once	TRBD2	CASSRGLAVQSSGANVLTF	TGTGCCAGCAGTCGCGGACTAGCGGTGCAGAGCTCTGGGGCCAACGTCCTGACTTTC
TRBV12-3/TRBV12-4	TRBJ2-3	NA	NA	CASSLRVSDTQYF	TGTGCCAGCAGTTTACGGGTTTCAGATACGCAGTATTTT
TRBV4-3	TRBJ2-5	NA	TRBD2	CASSRIGTSQETQYF	TGCGCCAGCAGCCGGATAGGGACTAGCCAAGAGACCCAGTACTTC
TRBV7-8	TRBJ2-1	NA	TRBD1	CASSPPTGEAVQFF	TGTGCCAGCAGCCCGCCGACAGGGGAGGCGGTGCAGTTCTTC
TRBV27	TRBJ2-7	NA	NA	CASSLLGAATGEQYF	TGTGCCAGCAGTTTATTAGGGGCAGCTACCGGCGAGCAGTACTTC
TRBV19	TRBJ2-5	NA	TRBD1	CASSILPGQGAKTQYF	TGTGCCAGTAGTATACTCCCCGGACAGGGGGCCAAGACCCAGTACTTC
TRBV6-1	TRBJ2-7	few	NA	CASSEARHGLPNTYEQYF	TGTGCCAGCAGTGAAGCTCGACATGGACTCCCGAACACTTACGAGCAGTACTTC
TRBV6-6	TRBJ2-5	NA	TRBD2	CASSYKRGVPKETQYF	TGTGCCAGCAGTTACAAGCGGGGGGTACCCAAGGAGACCCAGTACTTC
TRBV5-1	TRBJ2-3	NA	NA	CASSLGRQDTQYF	TGCGCCAGCAGCTTGGGCAGACAAGATACGCAGTATTTT
TRBV30	TRBJ1-2	NA	NA	CAWSVDENYGYTF	TGTGCCTGGAGTGTTGATGAGAACTATGGCTACACCTTC
TRBV28	TRBJ1-2	NA	TRBD1	CASSGQAFNYGYTF	TGTGCCAGCAGTGGACAGGCTTTTAACTATGGCTACACCTTC
TRBV3-1/TRBV3-2	TRBJ1-1	once	NA	CASSLLSANTEAFF	TGTGCCAGCAGCCTCCTCAGCGCGAACACTGAAGCTTTCTTT
TRBV21-1	TRBJ2-7	NA	NA	CASSKVDGDRDHEQYF	TGTGCCAGCAGCAAAGTAGATGGGGACAGGGACCACGAGCAGTACTTC
TRBV28	TRBJ2-7	NA	TRBD1	CASSPPGQGSLYEQYF	TGTGCCAGCAGTCCCCCGGGACAGGGTTCCCTCTACGAGCAGTACTTC
TRBV7-3	TRBJ2-7	NA	TRBD1	CASSPNPGTAYYEQYF	TGTGCCAGCAGCCCTAACCCCGGGACAGCCTACTACGAGCAGTACTTC
TRBV9	TRBJ2-5	NA	TRBD1	CASSVAAWGQGFAKETQYF	TGTGCCAGCAGCGTAGCCGCTTGGGGACAGGGGTTCGCCAAAGAGACCCAGTACTTC
TRBV6-5	TRBJ2-5	NA	TRBD2	CASISGGAAEETQYF	TGTGCCAGCATATCGGGGGGGGCGGCTGAGGAGACCCAGTACTTC
TRBV19	TRBJ1-4	NA	TRBD1	CASSHRGTNEKLFF	TGTGCCAGTAGTCACAGGGGAACTAATGAAAAACTGTTTTTT
TRBV2	TRBJ1-4	few	NA	CASMAGASSIGEKLFF	TGTGCCAGCATGGCGGGTGCCAGTTCGATCGGGGAAAAACTGTTTTTT
TRBV27	TRBJ2-7	few	TRBD1	CASSPYQTGQNYEQYF	TGTGCCAGCAGTCCGTATCAAACGGGACAGAACTACGAGCAGTACTTC
TRBV6-1	TRBJ2-7	once	TRBD1	CASSEWDSLSYEQYF	TGTGCCAGCAGTGAATGGGACAGTCTCTCCTACGAGCAGTACTTC
TRBV11-2	TRBJ2-7	NA	NA	CASSTRDSRDPYEQYF	TGTGCCAGCAGCACGCGGGACTCAAGAGATCCCTACGAGCAGTACTTC
TRBV18	TRBJ2-3	few	NA	CASSPLQGMDTQYF	TGTGCCAGCTCACCACTTCAGGGAATGGATACGCAGTATTTT
TRBV27	TRBJ2-1	NA	TRBD1	CASSSTTGTGFLSYNEQFF	TGTGCCAGCAGTTCAACTACCGGGACAGGGTTCCTTTCCTACAATGAGCAGTTCTTC
TRBV11-2	TRBJ2-7	once	NA	CASSSIGQPMDEQYF	TGTGCCAGCAGCTCCATCGGACAGCCCATGGACGAGCAGTACTTC
TRBV7-9	TRBJ2-5	NA	NA	CASSLWRGETQYF	TGTGCCAGCAGCTTATGGAGGGGAGAGACCCAGTACTTC
TRBV27	TRBJ1-1	NA	TRBD1	CASSPDRRWNTEAFF	TGTGCCAGCAGTCCGGACAGGAGGTGGAACACTGAAGCTTTCTTT
TRBV19	TRBJ1-2	NA	TRBD1	CTSSTGQGLGYTF	TGTACCAGTAGTACGGGACAGGGGCTTGGCTACACCTTC
TRBV14	TRBJ2-1	NA	TRBD2	CASSQRGGGANEQFF	TGTGCCAGCAGCCAACGGGGCGGGGGGGCAAATGAGCAGTTCTTC
TRBV13	TRBJ2-7	few	NA	CASSPSQGFYEQYF	TGTGCCAGCAGCCCATCACAGGGCTTCTACGAGCAGTACTTC
TRBV7-3	TRBJ2-2	NA	TRBD2	CASSLRGLAGGPVITGELFF	TGTGCCAGCAGCTTAAGAGGCCTAGCGGGGGGGCCCGTCATCACCGGGGAGCTGTTTTTT
TRBV3-1/TRBV3-2	TRBJ2-2	NA	NA	CASRRANTGELFF	TGTGCCAGCAGGAGGGCGAACACCGGGGAGCTGTTTTTT
TRBV12-5	TRBJ2-6	NA	NA	CASGLASGVSGANVLTF	TGTGCTAGTGGTTTGGCCTCAGGGGTTTCTGGGGCCAACGTCCTGACTTTC
TRBV7-9	TRBJ2-3	NA	TRBD1	CASSSRDSSSTDTQYF	TGTGCCAGCAGCTCCCGGGACAGCTCTAGCACAGATACGCAGTATTTT
TRBV3-1/TRBV3-2	TRBJ1-3	NA	TRBD1	CASSQGRGRYTIYF	TGTGCCAGCAGCCAAGGGAGGGGGCGATACACCATATATTTT
TRBV20-1	TRBJ2-2	NA	TRBD1	CSASYRGHTGELFF	TGCAGTGCTAGTTACAGGGGGCACACCGGGGAGCTGTTTTTT